A single sample gave rise to the 27 T cell receptor beta chains below, sequenced in a study of blood T cell repertoires in COVID-19. Some clones are missing from TCRdb's copy, which holds only in-frame ones; the method was immunoSEQ multiplex PCR. The sample consists of around 310,000 clones, about nine tenths of them appearing once. The specimen sequenced was PBMCs or T cells enriched from blood (not recorded which). The receptor source for this set is a woman in her twenties or thirties who had recovered from COVID-19.

The chain has TRBV11-2 and TRBJ2-1, with a possible D match to TRBD2 (5 bases). This CDR3 has 14 amino acids. CDR1 is SGHAT and CDR2 is FQNNGV in the germline V gene. The V end lost 0 bases, the J end lost 2 bases, and 5 bases lay between the germline ends. CDR3 region: CASSLEAAYNEQFF. The CDR3 nucleotides are TGTGCCAGCAGCTTAGAAGCGGCCTACAATGAGCAGTTCTTC.

The rearrangement joins TRBV19 to TRBJ1-4; tentative D call: TRBD1 (5 bases). Germline CDR1 reads LNHDA; CDR2 reads SQIVND (reference sequence). The CDR3 runs to 14 residues. V was clipped by 5 bases and J by 0 bases, with 7 bases between them. CDR3 bases: TGTGCCAGTAGTGGCAGGGCAACTAATGAAAAACTGTTTTTT. This translates into CASSGRATNEKLFF.

The chain uses TRBV7-2 and TRBJ2-1; 11 bases match TRBD1. Germline CDR1 SGHTA, CDR2 FQGNSA. V was clipped by 3 bases and J by 9 bases; unmatched bases: 10. There are 16 residues in the CDR3. In DNA form, the CDR3 reads TGTGCCAGCAGCTTCGCCGGACAGGGGGCTCCGGGTGAGCAGTTCTTC. Translated: CASSFAGQGAPGEQFF.

The chain recombines TRBV25-1 with TRBJ2-1; possible D gene TRBD2, 5 bases. The germline CDR1 and CDR2 sequences are MGHDK and SYGVNS. The length of the CDR3 is 16 residues. Trimming cost V 8 bases and J 0 bases, with 17 bases left between them. Here the CDR3 reads CASQDLDSPSYNEQFF. In nucleotides, the CDR3 is TGTGCCAGCCAAGACTTGGACTCGCCCTCCTACAATGAGCAGTTCTTC. The variable domain in full, with the rest retrieved from reference TRBV25-1 and TRBJ2-1, is EADIYQTPRYLVIGTGKKITLECSQTMGHDKMYWYQQDPGMELHLIHYSYGVNSTEKGDLSSESTVSRIRTEHFPLTLESARPSHTSQYLCASQDLDSPSYNEQFFGPGTRLTVL.

This rearrangement joins TRBV19 to TRBJ1-6, with TRBD1 identical over 7 bases. V lost 6 bases, J lost 6 bases, and 8 bases stayed unmatched. The CDR3 has 15 amino acids. Germline V lookup: CDR1 LNHDA, CDR2 SQIVND (reference sequence). CDR3 bases: TGTGCCAGTAGGGCAGGGGGACCACTTAATTCACCCCTCCACTTT. It is translated as CASRAGGPLNSPLHF.

CDR3: CASRELRSYNEQFF. The CDR3 nucleotides read TGTGCCAGTAGGGAACTACGATCCTACAATGAGCAGTTCTTC. The rearrangement joins TRBV19 to TRBJ2-1; D remains unclear. CDR3 length: 14 amino acids. V dropped 6 bases and J dropped 1 base, with 10 bases sitting between them. Germline V gives CDR1 LNHDA, CDR2 SQIVND (reference sequence). The whole variable domain, filled in from reference TRBV19 and TRBJ2-1, reads DGGITQSPKYLFRKEGQNVTLSCEQNLNHDAMYWYRQDPGQGLRLIYYSQIVNDFQKGDIAEGYSVSREKKESFPLTVTSAQKNPTAFYLCASRELRSYNEQFFGPGTRLTVL.

The chain links TRBV7-2 to TRBJ2-7; D perhaps matches TRBD1 (5 bases). The V gene's germline CDR1 is SGHTA and CDR2 FQGNSA. The V end was cut by 1 base, the J end by 2 bases, with 12 bases between. The CDR3 runs to 15 residues. The CDR3 region is CASSLGGLGAYEQYF. CDR3 DNA sequence: TGTGCCAGCAGCTTAGGGGGCTTAGGAGCCTACGAGCAGTACTTC.

In this sample, this clone turned up once. The chain carries TRBV28 and TRBJ1-6, with D perhaps TRBD1 (5 bases). The germline V gene encodes CDR1 MDHEN and CDR2 SYDVKM. The CDR3 extends over 15 amino acids. With 6 bases removed from V and 13 bases from J, the gap between germline ends came to 22 bases. The DNA of the CDR3 is TGTGCCAGCAGACGGCCCGGGACTGACCCTCCTCCCCTCCACTTT. Translating gives CASRRPGTDPPPLHF.

This chain links TRBV6-1 with TRBJ2-7; weak D call: TRBD2 (6 bases). Germline values: CDR1 MNHNS, CDR2 SASEGT. V shed 3 bases and J shed 5 bases, with 29 bases lying between them. This CDR3 has 19 amino acids. Here the CDR3 DNA reads TGTGCCAGCAGTGATTGGTCAGTTATAATGCTAGCGAGTCAACACGAGCAGTACTTC. This gives the protein CASSDWSVIMLASQHEQYF.

This sequence joins TRBV29-1 and TRBJ1-2; maybe TRBD1 (6 bases). V lost 5 bases and J 3 bases, leaving 25 bases between the germline ends. This CDR3 region has 17 residues. The V gene's germline CDR1 is SQVTM and CDR2 ANQGSEA. CDR3 residues: CSVYTPGGGALDYGYTF. The CDR3 coding sequence is TGCAGCGTTTATACTCCAGGCGGGGGGGCGTTGGACTATGGCTACACCTTC.

V and J are TRBV19 and TRBJ2-1, with TRBD1 matching 8 bases. Germline loops: CDR1 LNHDA, CDR2 SQIVND (reference sequence). This CDR3 is built from 14 residues. Trimming took 4 bases from V and 6 from J; bases not matched to a gene: 5. CDR3 amino acids: CASSTQGAFNEQFF. For the CDR3, the DNA is TGTGCCAGTAGTACCCAGGGGGCCTTCAATGAGCAGTTCTTC.

The chain joins TRBV3-1 (or the pseudogene TRBV3-2) to TRBJ1-2, with a tentative D call TRBD1 (6 bases). Germline CDR1 reads LGHDT; CDR2 reads YNNKEL (reference sequence). This CDR3 has 15 residues. V was trimmed by 2 bases and J by 1 base, leaving 11 bases between them. The CDR3 reads CASSQSTGINYGYTF. The CDR3 DNA is TGTGCCAGCAGCCAATCGACAGGTATTAACTATGGCTACACCTTC.

This chain joins TRBV6-1 and TRBJ2-2; TRBD2 agrees at 14 bases. CDR1 and CDR2 (germline): MNHNS, SASEGT. The CDR3 length is 18 residues. The V gene end was trimmed by 6 bases and the J gene end by 5 bases; junction bases not matched to a gene: 11. This CDR3 is CASSEPGLAGVGTGELFF. The CDR3 region has the DNA TGTGCCAGCAGCGAACCGGGACTAGCGGGAGTAGGGACCGGGGAGCTGTTTTTT.

This chain uses TRBV5-8 with TRBJ1-2; D might be TRBD1 (6 bases). CDR3 length: 13 residues. V lost 2 bases and J lost 7, with 12 bases in between. In germline, CDR1 is SGHTS, CDR2 YDEGEE. CDR3 nucleotide sequence: TGTGCCAGCAGCTTCCAGGGGTTGACTGGCTACACCTTC. Protein: CASSFQGLTGYTF.

The rearrangement links TRBV6-5 to TRBJ2-7; D perhaps matches TRBD2 (6 bases). This CDR3 contains 13 residues. V was pared by 6 bases and J by 2 bases, with 11 bases between. The germline V gene encodes CDR1 MNHEY and CDR2 SVGAGI. The CDR3 DNA reads as TGTGCCAGCAGGCGACTAGGCCCCTACGAGCAGTACTTC. It specifies CASRRLGPYEQYF.

The rearrangement joins TRBV5-6 to TRBJ2-5, with D maybe TRBD2 (5 bases). The V and J ends lost 0 bases and 2 bases respectively, with 8 bases between them. Germline lookup yields CDR1 SGHDT and CDR2 YYEEEE. The CDR3 runs to 14 residues. This CDR3 is CASSLGREQETQYF. For the CDR3, the DNA is TGTGCCAGCAGCTTGGGTAGGGAGCAAGAGACCCAGTACTTC.

V gene TRBV4-1 combines with J gene TRBJ2-2; tentative D call: TRBD2 (5 bases). With 2 bases removed from V and 6 bases from J, the gap between germline ends came to 13 bases. From germline, CDR1 is MGHRA and CDR2 YSYEKL. The CDR3 extends over 15 amino acids. The CDR3 DNA reads TGCGCCAGCAGCCAACCCGGGATTGAAGCCGGGGAGCTGTTTTTT. Its protein is CASSQPGIEAGELFF.

The rearrangement uses TRBV19 and TRBJ1-1, with TRBD1 identical over 8 bases. CDR1 LNHDA and CDR2 SQIVND come from the germline V gene (reference sequence). Trimming took 1 base from V and 4 from J; bases not matched to a gene: 5. The CDR3 extends over 15 amino acids. The CDR3 DNA reads TGTGCCAGTAGTATAGGGGCAGGGGGCGGCACTGAAGCTTTCTTT. Its protein product is CASSIGAGGGTEAFF.

V and J are TRBV5-6 and TRBJ2-3, with TRBD1 matching over 10 bases. Germline CDR1 SGHDT, CDR2 YYEEEE. The CDR3 totals 16 residues. The J segment lost 7 bases and the V segment lost 2 bases, leaving 10 bases of the junction unmatched. The CDR3 DNA is TGTGCCAGCAGCTTCAGGTCGGGACAGGGGACTAATACGCAGTATTTT. It encodes CASSFRSGQGTNTQYF.

The chain uses TRBV5-1 and TRBJ1-5; TRBD1 might be the D (5 bases). Germline values: CDR1 SGHRS, CDR2 YFSETQ. The CDR3 spans 14 residues. Trimming left V 4 bases short and J 8 bases short, with 16 bases between. For the CDR3, the DNA is TGCGCCAGCAGCCTAACAGGTGCTGGGGAGCCCCAGCATTTT. Translation: CASSLTGAGEPQHF.

The V call is TRBV4-2, the J call TRBJ1-5; perhaps TRBD1 as D (5 bases). CDR3 length: 17 residues. The germline V gene has CDR1 LGHNA and CDR2 YNFKEQ. Trimming cost V 0 bases and J 4 bases, with 16 bases left between them. The CDR3 sequence is CASSQDGFSGMNQPQHF. CDR3 DNA: TGTGCCAGCAGCCAAGATGGATTTTCAGGGATGAATCAGCCCCAGCATTTT.

The chain has TRBV19 and TRBJ1-6, with D unclear. There are 12 residues in the CDR3. V was pared by 5 bases and J by 7 bases, with 6 bases between. Germline CDR1 and CDR2: LNHDA and SQIVND (reference sequence). Here the CDR3 reads CASSSLNSPLHF. CDR3 DNA sequence: TGTGCCAGTAGTTCACTAAATTCACCCCTCCACTTT.

The chain recombines TRBV7-3 with TRBJ2-7; maybe TRBD2 (6 bases). CDR3 size: 11 residues. CDR1 is SGHTA and CDR2 is FQGTGA in the germline V gene. Trimming shortened V by 5 bases and J by 9 bases, and 11 bases separated the two germline ends. CDR3 sequence (DNA): TGTGCCAGCAGCCGGGGACTGCGGCAGTACTTC. This gives the protein CASSRGLRQYF.

This sequence joins TRBV23-1 and TRBJ2-3; TRBD2 is a possible D gene (5 bases). TRBV23-1 is sorted into the ORF group, with uncertain function. The CDR3 extends over 14 amino acids. The V gene lost 4 bases and the J gene lost 10 bases, with 18 bases spanning the gap. CDR3 DNA sequence: TGCGCCAGCAGTCTAACTAGAGGTGGAGACGCGCAGTATTTT. It is translated as CASSLTRGGDAQYF.

This clone was seen just once. The chain recombines TRBV11-3 with TRBJ2-3; D is unresolved. Germline V gives CDR1 SGHNT, CDR2 YENEEA. The germline V and J ends were trimmed by 0 bases and 0 bases, with 4 bases remaining between them. This CDR3 is 14 amino acids long. The CDR3 DNA reads TGTGCCAGCAGCTTAGAGGCTAGCACAGATACGCAGTATTTT. Translating gives CASSLEASTDTQYF.

CDR3 bases: TGTGCCAGCACCGACCTGGGACAGGGAAAGTTCTCTGGGGCCAACGTCCTGACTTTC. This codes for CASTDLGQGKFSGANVLTF. The V and J genes are TRBV7-2 and TRBJ2-6; TRBD1 agrees at 9 bases. The V gene end was trimmed by 7 bases and the J gene end by 0 bases; junction bases not matched to a gene: 13. The CDR3 is 19 residues long. In germline, CDR1 is SGHTA, CDR2 FQGNSA.

The V gene is TRBV5-1, the J gene TRBJ2-2; 8 bases line up with TRBD1. Losses at the gene ends were 0 bases for V and 5 bases for J; bases not matched to a gene: 0. Germline V gives CDR1 SGHRS, CDR2 YFSETQ. CDR3 length: 14 amino acids. CDR3 DNA: TGCGCCAGCAGCTTGGGACAGGGGACCGGGGAGCTGTTTTTT. Its protein is CASSLGQGTGELFF.